This record concerns one TCR beta chain sequence. The sample belongs to a study of blood T cell repertoires in COVID-19. Some clones are missing from TCRdb's copy, which holds only in-frame ones; the method was immunoSEQ multiplex PCR. The sample lists 120,000 or so clones, 87% occurring once. Looked up from germline, CDR1 is MNHEY and CDR2 is SVGAGI. The CDR3 loop spans 14 amino acids. Trimming removed 7 bases at V and 5 bases at J, with 14 bases between. The genes are TRBV6-5 and TRBJ1-4; the D is unclear. This clonotype was obtained from a human donor in a cohort sampled during active COVID-19. Sequencing was carried out using peripheral blood. In nucleotides, the CDR3 is TGTGCCAGCACCCCGGGAAGGTGGAATGAAAAACTGTTTTTT. Translation: CASTPGRWNEKLFF.